One and the same sample provided the 10 T cell receptor beta chains below, sequenced in a study of beta chain features in type 1 diabetes. Sequencing targeted expressed TCRB transcripts, as all isolated RNA had been reverse transcribed. The data were produced by immunoSEQ multiplex PCR, yet TCRdb's version contains in-frame clones alone and is incomplete. The sample yields fewer than 200,000 clones, under 9.5% seen once. Sample: central memory CD4+ T cells from blood. Source of these receptors: a man between 18 and 29 years old in good health.

As DNA, the CDR3 is TGTGCCAGCAGCTTAAAGACAGGGGGCGGTACGCAGTATTTT. Its protein product is CASSLKTGGGTQYF. This chain joins TRBV7-3 and TRBJ2-3; 10 bases line up with TRBD1. CDR1 SGHTA and CDR2 FQGTGA come from the germline V gene. V was pared by 1 base and J by 8 bases, with 3 bases of the junction left unmatched. The CDR3 covers 14 residues.

This clone was picked up a small number of times. The chain recombines TRBV6-1 with TRBJ2-7; no definite D call. The CDR3 is 14 amino acids. The V end was cut by 6 bases, the J end by 7 bases, with 19 bases between. CDR1 is MNHNS, CDR2 SASEGT, per germline. The CDR3 DNA reads as TGTGCCAGCAGCCGCCTGCCACTACCCCGGGAGCAGTACTTC. As protein: CASSRLPLPREQYF.

This clone was detected only a few times. The rearrangement uses TRBV14 and TRBJ2-5, with D possibly being TRBD2 (5 bases). Germline values: CDR1 SGHDN, CDR2 FVKESK. This CDR3 is built from 12 residues. Trimming took 3 bases from V and 5 from J, leaving 7 bases between them. CDR3 sequence reads: CASSQWEETQYF. Written as DNA, the CDR3 is TGTGCCAGCAGCCAGTGGGAGGAGACCCAGTACTTC.

The chain uses TRBV6-5 and TRBJ2-7; tentative D call: TRBD2 (5 bases). The CDR3 extends over 15 amino acids. The germline V and J ends were trimmed by 5 bases and 0 bases, with 14 bases remaining between them. From germline, CDR1 is MNHEY and CDR2 SVGAGI. CDR3 bases: TGTGCCAGCAGTACCCGGGGTGATTCCTCCTACGAGCAGTACTTC. This gives the protein CASSTRGDSSYEQYF.

CDR3 protein: CASSSPGGWDEQFF. DNA of the CDR3: TGTGCCAGCAGCAGTCCAGGGGGCTGGGATGAGCAGTTCTTC. This chain uses TRBV7-2 with TRBJ2-1, with 8 positions matching TRBD1. Looked up from germline, CDR1 is SGHTA and CDR2 is FQGNSA. Unmatched junction bases numbered 8, after V lost 5 bases and J lost 8 bases. This CDR3 is 14 amino acids long. Drawing the rest from reference TRBV7-2 and TRBJ2-1, the complete variable domain is GAGVSQSPSNKVTEKGKDVELRCDPISGHTALYWYRQSLGQGLEFLIYFQGNSAPDKSGLPSDRFSAERTGGSVSTLTIQRTQQEDSAVYLCASSSPGGWDEQFFGPGTRLTVL.

This clone showed up just a few times. The chain's CDR3 is CASSLPWRETEAFF. DNA for the CDR3: TGTGCCAGTAGTCTCCCCTGGAGGGAAACTGAAGCTTTCTTT. The chain carries TRBV19 and TRBJ1-1; D is unclear. The V end lost 5 bases, the J end lost 5 bases, and 15 bases lay between the germline ends. Germline values: CDR1 LNHDA, CDR2 SQIVND (reference sequence). The length of the CDR3 is 14 residues. The full variable domain, its missing parts supplied by reference TRBV19 and TRBJ1-1, is DGGITQSPKYLFRKEGQNVTLSCEQNLNHDAMYWYRQDPGQGLRLIYYSQIVNDFQKGDIAEGYSVSREKKESFPLTVTSAQKNPTAFYLCASSLPWRETEAFFGQGTRLTVV.

This clone appeared a few times. The chain uses TRBV28 and TRBJ1-1; a possible D gene is TRBD1 (5 bases). The CDR3 has 13 residues. V was pared by 5 bases and J by 4 bases, with 11 bases between. Per the germline V gene, CDR1 is MDHEN and CDR2 is SYDVKM. This CDR3 reads CASSVGGVTEAFF. The CDR3 nucleotides read TGTGCCAGCAGTGTGGGGGGTGTCACTGAAGCTTTCTTT.

This clone has just a few counts. The chain combines TRBV19 with TRBJ2-7, with a possible D match to TRBD1 (6 bases). The CDR3 spans 15 residues. CDR1 is LNHDA, CDR2 SQIVND, per germline (reference sequence). Trimming left V 6 bases short and J 4 bases short, with 19 bases between. As DNA, the CDR3 is TGTGCCAGTAGCCAGAGGGACATGGAAATTTACGAGCAGTACTTC. Amino acids: CASSQRDMEIYEQYF.

The chain employs TRBV29-1 and TRBJ1-2; D call uncertain. The CDR3 has 13 residues. Per the germline V gene, CDR1 is SQVTM and CDR2 is ANQGSEA. V dropped 4 bases and J dropped 3 bases, with 12 bases sitting between them. This CDR3 is CSVGSGYDYGYTF. CDR3 coding DNA: TGCAGCGTTGGGTCAGGTTATGACTATGGCTACACCTTC.

This clone was counted many times. The chain links TRBV28 to TRBJ2-2; perhaps TRBD2 as D (5 bases). The CDR3 is 16 amino acids. The V gene lost 7 bases and the J gene lost 4 bases, with 19 bases spanning the gap. Germline assignment: CDR1 MDHEN and CDR2 SYDVKM. The CDR3 spells CASNPLGRRLTGELFF. The CDR3, as DNA: TGTGCCAGCAACCCACTAGGTCGTCGGCTCACCGGGGAGCTGTTTTTT. Variable domain in full (rest from reference TRBV28 and TRBJ2-2): DVKVTQSSRYLVKRTGEKVFLECVQDMDHENMFWYRQDPGLGLRLIYFSYDVKMKEKGDIPEGYSVSREKKERFSLILESASTNQTSMYLCASNPLGRRLTGELFFGEGSRLTVL.